Described below is a single T cell receptor (beta chain) sequence and its context. Its antigen is unknown. Treatment indicated: about 20 received Ad26.COV2.S at low or high dose, single or two shots; about 5 received placebo; per-sample allocation not given. It was on day 63 after the first vaccine or placebo injection that samples were taken. The CDR3 extends over 14 amino acids. Germline V lookup: CDR1 ENHRY, CDR2 SYGVKD. Trimming took off 2 bases at V and 2 bases at J, with 9 bases between the two ends. The sample comes from a study of Ad26.COV2.S vaccination and SARS-CoV-2 variants. Overall study results and limits: People who got the vaccine had more spike-specific TCR breadth than people who got placebo.

Generated by immunoSEQ multiplex PCR, the TCRdb table keeps only in-frame clones and is missing some. The table shows around 380,000 clones, with less than 90% occurring only once. The specimen comprised peripheral blood, sampled in a trial of Ad26.COV2.S vaccine versus placebo. The sequence was obtained from a person between 18 and 65 years old who received the Ad26.COV2.S COVID-19 vaccine or a placebo. The chain uses TRBV10-3 and TRBJ1-2, with D possibly TRBD1 on 5 matching bases. CDR3 sequence: CAISESAGNYGYTF. The CDR3 nucleotides read TGTGCCATCAGTGAGAGTGCAGGGAACTATGGCTACACCTTC.